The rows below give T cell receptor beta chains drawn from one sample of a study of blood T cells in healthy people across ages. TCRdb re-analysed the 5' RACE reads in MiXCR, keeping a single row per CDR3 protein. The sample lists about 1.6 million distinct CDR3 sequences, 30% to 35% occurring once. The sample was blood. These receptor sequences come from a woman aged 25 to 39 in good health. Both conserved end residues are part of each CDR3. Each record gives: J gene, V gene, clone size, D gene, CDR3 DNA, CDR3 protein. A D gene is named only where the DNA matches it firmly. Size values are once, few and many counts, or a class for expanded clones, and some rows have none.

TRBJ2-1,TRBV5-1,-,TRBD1,TGCGCCAGCACCCGGACAGGGGGCTACAATGAGCAGTTCTTC,CASTRTGGYNEQFF
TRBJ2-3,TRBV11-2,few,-,TGTGCCAGCACCCATTTATCAGATACGCAGTATTTT,CASTHLSDTQYF
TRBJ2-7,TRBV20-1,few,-,TGCAGTGCCCGCCGAGCGGAGAGGGGAATGTACGAGCAGTACTTC,CSARRAERGMYEQYF
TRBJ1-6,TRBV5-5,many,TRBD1,TGTGCCAGCAGCGCGGGACAGGGAAGAAATTCACCCCTCCACTTT,CASSAGQGRNSPLHF
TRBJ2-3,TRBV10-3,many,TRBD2,TGTGCCGCCTCATCGACTAGCGGATACACAGATACGCAGTATTTT,CAASSTSGYTDTQYF
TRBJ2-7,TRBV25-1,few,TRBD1,TGTGCCAGCAGTGCGCAGGGGGCGAACGAGCAGTACTTC,CASSAQGANEQYF
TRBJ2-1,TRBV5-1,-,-,TGCGCCAGCAGCTTGGATGACAGATTTAACTACAATGAGCAGTTCTTC,CASSLDDRFNYNEQFF
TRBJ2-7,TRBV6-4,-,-,TGTGCCAGAGGAGGCGGGGAAAGTTACGAGCAGTACTTC,CARGGGESYEQYF
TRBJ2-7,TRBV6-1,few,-,TGTGCCAGCAACCCCCCGTCCTACGAGCAGTACTTC,CASNPPSYEQYF
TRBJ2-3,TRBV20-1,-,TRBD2,TGCAGTGCTAGAGTCCTCGCGCCCCCTAGCGGGAGCACAGATACGCAGTATTTT,CSARVLAPPSGSTDTQYF
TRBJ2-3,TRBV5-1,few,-,TGCGCCAGCAGCTCGACGCGTCGCGGAGGGACAGATACGCAGTATTTT,CASSSTRRGGTDTQYF
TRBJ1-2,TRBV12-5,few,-,TGTGCTAGTGGTTTTAAGCCCTGGACAGCCTATGGCTACACCTTC,CASGFKPWTAYGYTF
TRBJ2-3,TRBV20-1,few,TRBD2,TGCAGTGCTCCGGGCGGGGGAGTAGATACGCAGTATTTT,CSAPGGGVDTQYF
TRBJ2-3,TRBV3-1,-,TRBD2,TGTGCCAGCAGGCAGCAGGGTAGCGGGGATACGCAGTATTTT,CASRQQGSGDTQYF
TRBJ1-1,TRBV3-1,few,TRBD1,TGTGCCAGCAGCCGACGCCCTTCCGGGACAGGGATGACTGAAGCTTTCTTT,CASSRRPSGTGMTEAFF
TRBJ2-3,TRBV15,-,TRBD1,TGTGCCACCAGCACTACACAGGGGGCGACAGATACGCAGTATTTT,CATSTTQGATDTQYF
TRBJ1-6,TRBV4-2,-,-,TGTGCCAGCAGCCAAGATATGTGGGGTCAGGGTAATTCACCCCTCCACTTT,CASSQDMWGQGNSPLHF
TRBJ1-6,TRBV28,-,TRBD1,TGTGCCAGCAAGGGGACAGAATTGTCACCCCTCCACTTT,CASKGTELSPLHF
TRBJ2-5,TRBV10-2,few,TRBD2,TGCGCCAGCGGAGGGACGGGAGGGAGGTCGGAGATCCAGTACTTC,CASGGTGGRSEIQYF
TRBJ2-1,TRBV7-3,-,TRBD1,TGTGCCAGCAGTAGGGACAGGGAGTACGGTGAGCAGTTCTTC,CASSRDREYGEQFF
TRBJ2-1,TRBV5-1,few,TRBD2,TGCGCCAGCAGCTTGCGTATAGCGGGGGGGACTGGTGAGCAGTTCTTC,CASSLRIAGGTGEQFF
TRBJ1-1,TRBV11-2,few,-,TGTGCCAGCAGCTTAAGGCTGGGGACAAACACTGAAGCTTTCTTT,CASSLRLGTNTEAFF
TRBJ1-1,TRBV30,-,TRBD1,TGTGCCTGGGGGGACAGGGGCACTGAAGCTTTCTTT,CAWGDRGTEAFF
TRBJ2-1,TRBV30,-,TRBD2,TGTGCCTGGAGTAAACCGGGACTAGCGGGACCACCTAACAATGAGCAGTTCTTC,CAWSKPGLAGPPNNEQFF
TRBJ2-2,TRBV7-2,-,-,TGTGCCAGCAGCTTCTATAAGGGCGGGGAGCTGTTTTTT,CASSFYKGGELFF
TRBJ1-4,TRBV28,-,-,TGTGCCAGCAGTTTTCGGGGAAGGCCTGAAAAACTGTTTTTT,CASSFRGRPEKLFF
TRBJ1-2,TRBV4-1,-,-,TGCGCCAGCAGCGAAGGAAGGGGTAGAGTCTATGGCTACACCTTC,CASSEGRGRVYGYTF
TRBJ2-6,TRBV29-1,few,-,TGCAGCGTTAGGTCCACAGGGAGCAGTGGGGCCAACGTCCGGACTTTC,CSVRSTGSSGANVRTF
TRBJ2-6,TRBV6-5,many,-,TGTGCCAGCAGTGGACCGGGAGCGTCTGGGGCCAACGTCCTGACTTTC,CASSGPGASGANVLTF
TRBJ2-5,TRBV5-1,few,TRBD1,TGCGCCAGCAGCCGTTCCTCGGGACAGGGGGATGAGACCCGGTACTTC,CASSRSSGQGDETRYF
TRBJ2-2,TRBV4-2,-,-,TGTGCCAGCAGCCAAGAGCGAAGGGACTCCCTGCTGTTTTTT,CASSQERRDSLLFF
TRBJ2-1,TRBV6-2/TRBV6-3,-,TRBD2,TGTGCCAGCACCTATCGAGCGGGGTCCTACAATGAGCAGTTCTTC,CASTYRAGSYNEQFF
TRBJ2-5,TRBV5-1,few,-,TGCGCCAGCAGCTTGGATGGTGGTTTCAGAGACCCTCAGTACTTC,CASSLDGGFRDPQYF
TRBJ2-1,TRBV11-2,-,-,TGTGCCAGCAGCCAGACTAGAGTGGCCACGTTCTTC,CASSQTRVATFF
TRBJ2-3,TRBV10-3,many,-,TGTGCCATCAGCCCAAGGGCCACAGATACGCAGTATTTT,CAISPRATDTQYF
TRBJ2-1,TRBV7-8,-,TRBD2,TGTGCCAGCAGGAAGAGCGGGGATACCTACAATGAGCAGTTCTTC,CASRKSGDTYNEQFF
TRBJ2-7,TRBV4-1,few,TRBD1,TGCGCCAGCAGCCAAGTAAACAGGGGTTTATCCTACGAGCAGTACTTC,CASSQVNRGLSYEQYF
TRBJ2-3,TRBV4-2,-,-,TGTGCCAGCAGCCAAGAATCCTTCACAGATACGCAGTATTTT,CASSQESFTDTQYF
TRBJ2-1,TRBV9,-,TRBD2,TGTGCCAGCAGCGTAGGAGCGGGGGGTTACTACAGTGAGCAGTTCTTC,CASSVGAGGYYSEQFF
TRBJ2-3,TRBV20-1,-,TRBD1,TGCAGTGTCGAAAACAGGGGAACGAGCACAGATACGCAGTATTTT,CSVENRGTSTDTQYF
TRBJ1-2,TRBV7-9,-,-,TGTGCCAGCAGCTTGGACTTGGTGACAAGTGGCTACACCTTC,CASSLDLVTSGYTF
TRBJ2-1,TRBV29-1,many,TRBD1,TGCAGCGGGGTGGACAGGGTGTACGTGGGGAATGAGCAGTTCTTC,CSGVDRVYVGNEQFF
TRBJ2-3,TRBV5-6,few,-,TGTGCCAGCAGCTTGGCCCGGGAGATCTACACAGATACGCAGTATTTT,CASSLAREIYTDTQYF
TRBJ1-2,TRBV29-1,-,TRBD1,TGCAGCGTTGGAGGGATGGAGTTGACAGGGGAGATTGGCTACACCTTC,CSVGGMELTGEIGYTF
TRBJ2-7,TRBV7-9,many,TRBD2,TGTGCCAGCCAATCCTCACTAGCGGGAGTGTTTGAGCAGTACTTC,CASQSSLAGVFEQYF
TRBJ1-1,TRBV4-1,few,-,TGCGCCAGCAGCCAAGTAAGGGGAGGTCCGACTGAAGCTTTCTTT,CASSQVRGGPTEAFF
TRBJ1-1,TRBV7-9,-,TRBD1,TGTGCCCGCAGCACCAGGGGGCCCACTGAAGCTTTCTTT,CARSTRGPTEAFF
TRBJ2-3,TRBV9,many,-,TGTGCCAGCAGCGTCCGGGGAGACCCCACAGATACGCAGTATTTT,CASSVRGDPTDTQYF
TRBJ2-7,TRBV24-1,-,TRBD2,TGTGCCACCAGTGATTTAGCTAGCGGTCCAAGCTCCTACGAGCAGTACTTC,CATSDLASGPSSYEQYF
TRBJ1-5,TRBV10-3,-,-,TGTGCCATCAGTGCTGCAGGGAAGGTCGGTCAGCCCCAGCATTTT,CAISAAGKVGQPQHF
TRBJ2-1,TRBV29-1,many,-,TGCAGCGGGGGCGAGGGAAGCTCCTACAATGAGCAGTTCTTC,CSGGEGSSYNEQFF
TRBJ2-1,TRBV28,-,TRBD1,TGTGCCAGCAGTTTCACCGGGACAGGGTCCCGAAATGAGCAGTTCTTC,CASSFTGTGSRNEQFF
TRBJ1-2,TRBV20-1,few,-,TGCAGTGCTAGTTCAAGGAGGGGTCCCACTAACTATGGCTACACCTTC,CSASSRRGPTNYGYTF
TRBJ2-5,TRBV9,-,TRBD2,TGTGCCAGCAACGTAGTTCGGGGAGAGGCGGGGGAGCAGTACTTC,CASNVVRGEAGEQYF
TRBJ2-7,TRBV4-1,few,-,TGCGCCAGCAGCCAAGTGAGGGGGAACTACGAGCAGTACTTC,CASSQVRGNYEQYF